What follows is one T cell receptor beta chain and its context. Trimming cost V 1 base and J 5 bases; bases outside gene matches: 4. Germline CDR1 is SNHLY and CDR2 is FYNNEI. This CDR3 is built from 16 residues. Profiling relied on immunoSEQ multiplex PCR, and the TCRdb table lists in-frame clones only, not all of them. Here the sample spans about 240,000 clones, 84% being singletons. CD4+CD25+CD127- Tregs, CD4+CD25- non-Tregs, CD4 and CD8 cells were sorted. This sample is part of a study of Tregs in tolerant kidney transplant recipients. The chain joins TRBV2 to TRBJ2-2; 10 bases are shared with TRBD2. This sequence originates from a human donor in good health. The specimen was CD4+ T cells from blood. This CDR3 is CASSEVSGGPTGELFF. In DNA, the CDR3 is TGTGCCAGCAGTGAAGTTAGCGGGGGGCCAACCGGGGAGCTGTTTTTT.